The source of this T cell receptor beta chain is a study of blood T cell repertoires in COVID-19 (dated by TCRdb to about 2020). Study-level background: Samples covering the acute and convalescent phases of COVID-19 were provided by collaborators in the United States, Italy and Spain. The prospective study material was composed of cDNA or gDNA derived from T cells, B-cell-depleted T cells, or PBMCs. The dataset comprised deeply sampled blood TCRbeta repertoires from subjects exposed to, actively infected with, or recovered from COVID-19. The repertoires were released in a freely available public database intended as a resource for research on the immune response to SARS-CoV-2. The samples were drawn from two sources: the first 160 participants of the ongoing ImmuneRACE study, and about 1,300 subjects contributed by 6 global collaborators. Nearly every sample came with metadata listing a de-identified subject ID, COVID-19 status, age in years and sex. Where HLA class I and class II types were available, the types were taken from metadata supplied by the sample provider, not from assay-based typing.

The immunoSEQ Assay, a bias-controlled multiplex PCR, was used to amplify TCRbeta CDR3 regions from genomic DNA. The paper's data handling went like this. Nucleated cell counts per sample were estimated from amplification of reference gene primers within the assay. To quantify the absolute abundance of each unique TCRbeta CDR3 rearrangement, sequence reads were collapsed and filtered. For each sample, productive Simpson clonality was calculated as the square root of Simpson's diversity index over productive rearrangements. TCRdb took this table from immuneACCESS and kept in-frame rearrangements with V and J called. Such tables lack part of the clones; where checked against another copy, unresolved V genes explain under half of the gap, and the rest is unexplained. That table furnishes V, J and clone size, whereas the DNA furnished D and trimming. The sample has under 250,000 clones on record, around nine tenths of them singletons. The ten most abundant clones make up roughly a sixth of the sample.

What the study reported, not specific to this receptor: How much clinical and demographic metadata was included differed by source and by participant, and the metadata was provided uncurated.

On this clone: Its recognized antigen is unknown. Base qualities are not at hand, and no much larger clone is one base apart.

One collaborating source in Seattle enrolled patients while the patients were actively infected and followed the patients over time throughout the course of disease. Whole blood was collected in K2EDTA tubes by collaborating institutions according to the institutions' own protocols. For TCRbeta analysis, collaborator samples were shipped as frozen whole blood, as isolated PBMCs, or as DNA extracted from either sample type. This clonotype was sampled from a man between 45 and 60 years old with COVID-19, enrolled during active disease. Sequencing was performed on peripheral blood.

The CDR3 protein sequence reads: CASSTGGSTDTQYF. The sequence in DNA is TGTGCCAGCAGCACCGGAGGGAGCACAGATACGCAGTATTTT. The rearrangement joined TRBV11-3 to TRBJ2-3, with TRBD2 perhaps the D gene, on 6 matching bases. CDR1 and CDR2 (SGHNT, YENEEA) derive from the germline V gene. V is shortened by 5 bases, J by 0 bases, and the region joining them spans 9 bases. The CDR3 sequence holds 14 residues, the cysteine and phenylalanine included. Solely the CDR3 DNA is kept, with 42 bases framed from the first base.